This T cell receptor (beta chain) originates from a study of CD8 T cells in ankylosing spondylitis (dated by TCRdb to the late 2010s). Study-wide context: The study profiled T cell receptor beta repertoires in healthy donors and ankylosing spondylitis patients to find disease-linked TCR variants. Samples of peripheral blood were taken, and for ankylosing spondylitis patients, synovial fluid was collected as well. In total, the full study cohort was made up of about 99 healthy donors and 20 to 25 ankylosing spondylitis patients. Overall study outcomes, separate from this receptor: A TCR beta motif of 8 or 9 highly homologous amino acid variants appeared characteristic of blood from ankylosing spondylitis patients. A CD8+ phenotype was shown by the disease-linked clones, which were found at relatively low frequencies in peripheral blood. Significant enrichment of the disease-linked clones was reported in matched synovial fluid samples from ankylosing spondylitis patients. Some motif variants had previously been reported in the synovial fluid and blood of reactive arthritis patients, which suggests shared mechanisms of disease initiation.

The sequencing machine was an Illumina HiSeq 2500. TCR beta libraries were prepared by quantitative 5'-RACE with molecular barcodes. On the authors' methods: A new computational method based on a probabilistic model of VDJ rearrangement was used to identify disease-linked TCR variants. TCRdb ran its own pipeline on the public reads, namely fastp trimming at Q25 and MiXCR clone calling, and kept in-frame beta chains. Rows with one shared CDR3 protein collapse into an entry with the most common genes and DNA. These V and J calls originate from TCRdb's pipeline instead of the authors' own analysis. This sample gives about 170,000 distinct CDR3 sequences in total; 15% to 20% of them show up just once. Jointly, the top ten make up approximately 7.8% of the sample. This clonotype was detected a few times. Which antigen it targets is not known. The input lacks base qualities; no much larger clone sits a single base away.

The CDR3 spans 12 residues, from the cysteine through the phenylalanine. The DNA shown is the 36-base CDR3, in frame from base 1. V is reduced by 5 bases and J by 1 base, leaving a spacing of 3 bases between them. Material for sequencing was blood, either unsorted or a sorted T cell fraction (not recorded which). The receptor was derived from a male donor with ankylosing spondylitis or in good health (not recorded which). The chain links TRBV12-3 or TRBV12-4 with TRBJ1-3; no confident D gene assignment can be made. The bases read TGTGCCAGCAGTCCTTCTGGAAACACCATATATTTT. The translation is CASSPSGNTIYF.